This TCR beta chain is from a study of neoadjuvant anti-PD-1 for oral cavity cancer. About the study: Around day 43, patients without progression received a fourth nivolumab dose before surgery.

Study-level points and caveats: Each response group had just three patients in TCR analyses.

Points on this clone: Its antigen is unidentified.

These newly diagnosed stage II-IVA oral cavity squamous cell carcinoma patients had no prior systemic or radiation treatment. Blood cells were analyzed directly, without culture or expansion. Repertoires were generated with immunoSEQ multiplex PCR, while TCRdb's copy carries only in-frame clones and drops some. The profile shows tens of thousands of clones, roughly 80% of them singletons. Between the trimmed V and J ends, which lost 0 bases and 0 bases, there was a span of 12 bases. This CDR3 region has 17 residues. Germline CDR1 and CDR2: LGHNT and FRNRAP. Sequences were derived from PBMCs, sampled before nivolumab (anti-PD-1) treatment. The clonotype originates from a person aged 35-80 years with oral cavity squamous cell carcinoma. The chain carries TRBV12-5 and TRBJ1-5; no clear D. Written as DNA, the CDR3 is TGTGCTAGTGGTTTGGTACTCAACCGAAATAGCAATCAGCCCCAGCATTTT. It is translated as CASGLVLNRNSNQPQHF.